The 16 T cell receptor beta chains presented below share a single source sample, sequenced in a study of human T cells and chemical hapten exposure (dated by TCRdb to 2020 to 2022). The meaning of the sample's time point label: patch test 1, 2 weeks after DPC sensitization. Read against the paper, the sample's treatment or condition label means: therapeutic diphenylcyclopropenone sensitization with weekly scalp DPC. The library was produced with RACE. Sequencing used a NextSeq 500. TCRdb took the public reads, trimmed them with fastp at Q25, ran MiXCR for clone calling and kept in-frame beta chains. Each entry is one CDR3 protein sequence, shown with its most common DNA and genes. This sample lists some 200,000 distinct CDR3 sequences; around 20% were detected once. The ten largest make up about 7% of the sample. The sample was whole blood, taken in connection with sensitization to the hapten diphenylcyclopropenone (DPC). These receptors were collected from a woman in her forties or fifties with alopecia areata. Some clones in this sample may be carry-over from other donors' samples.

This clonotype was observed a few times. The rearrangement uses TRBV20-1 and TRBJ2-5; D may correspond to TRBD1 or TRBD2 (5 bases each). Germline-derived CDR1 and CDR2 are DFQATT and SNEGSKA (reference sequence). Trimming pared 3 bases from V and 5 bases from J, leaving 7 bases between. This CDR3 contains 11 residues. The CDR3: CSARGTETQYF. CDR3 bases: TGCAGTGCTAGGGGGACCGAGACCCAGTACTTC.

This clonotype occurred a few times. The chain links TRBV20-1 to TRBJ1-5; TRBD1 might be the D (6 bases). V was pared by 5 bases and J by 0 bases, with 11 bases between. Germline lookup yields CDR1 DFQATT and CDR2 SNEGSKA (reference sequence). This CDR3 is 14 amino acids long. The DNA for the CDR3 is TGCAGTGCTTCGACAGGTTATAGCAATCAGCCCCAGCATTTT. It specifies CSASTGYSNQPQHF.

The sample holds a few counts of this clonotype. This sequence joins TRBV13 and TRBJ1-6; D gene ambiguous. V lost 1 base to trimming and J lost 7 bases, with 8 bases between them. Germline-derived CDR1 and CDR2 are PRHDT and FYEKMQ (reference sequence). The CDR3 is made up of 14 amino acids. The CDR3 loop is CASSLVGRNSPLHF. Written as DNA, the CDR3 is TGTGCCAGCAGCTTAGTCGGCAGGAATTCACCCCTCCACTTT.

The sample holds a few counts of this clonotype. This sequence joins TRBV29-1 and TRBJ2-7; weak D call: TRBD1 (6 bases). The V end was cut by 4 bases, the J end by 0 bases, with 16 bases between. Germline loops: CDR1 SQVTM, CDR2 ANQGSEA. This CDR3 region has 15 residues. CDR3 region: CSVVTGQVISYEQYF. In DNA form, the CDR3 reads TGCAGCGTTGTAACAGGGCAGGTAATCTCCTACGAGCAGTACTTC.

This clonotype has just a few counts. The chain is built from TRBV7-3 and TRBJ2-1; 7 bases are shared with TRBD2. Germline CDR1 and CDR2: SGHTA and FQGTGA. This CDR3 is 14 amino acids long. J was trimmed by 6 bases and V by 0 bases; bases with no gene match: 2. CDR3: CASSLTGGINEQFF. The CDR3 DNA reads as TGTGCCAGCAGCTTAACGGGGGGGATCAATGAGCAGTTCTTC.

The chain joins TRBV12-3 or TRBV12-4 to TRBJ1-5; D is unresolved. The CDR3 runs 13 residues. V lost 4 bases and J lost 6, with 10 bases in between. The CDR3 region is CASSWSMGQPQHF. The CDR3 DNA reads as TGTGCCAGCAGTTGGTCCATGGGTCAGCCCCAGCATTTT.

The chain combines TRBV20-1 with TRBJ2-3; 7 bases fit TRBD2. CDR1 and CDR2 (germline): DFQATT, SNEGSKA (reference sequence). Trimming at V came to 5 bases and at J to 2 bases, leaving 4 bases not matched to a gene. The CDR3 has 13 residues. In DNA form, the CDR3 reads TGCAGTGCTGGGGGAGGGCCCACAGATACGCAGTATTTT. Amino acids: CSAGGGPTDTQYF.

The J gene is TRBJ2-7, the V gene TRBV18; D perhaps matches TRBD2 (6 bases). This CDR3 comprises 14 residues. The V end lost 6 bases, the J end lost 3 bases, and 15 bases lay between the germline ends. From germline, CDR1 is KGHSH and CDR2 LQKENI. The CDR3 spells CASSPPGTFYEQYF. In DNA form, the CDR3 reads TGTGCCAGCTCGCCCCCCGGGACTTTCTACGAGCAGTACTTC.

This clonotype has just a few counts. This CDR3 is CSAEIFGSASTDTQYF. As DNA, the CDR3 is TGCAGTGCCGAGATATTCGGGAGCGCTAGCACAGATACGCAGTATTTT. V usage is TRBV20-1 and J usage is TRBJ2-3, with TRBD2 as a possible D gene (6 bases). CDR3 length equals 16 residues. The germline gives CDR1 DFQATT, CDR2 SNEGSKA (reference sequence). V lost 6 bases and J 0 bases, leaving 19 bases between the germline ends.

The rearrangement joins TRBV28 to TRBJ1-2, with 7 bases aligning to TRBD1. The CDR3 runs 13 residues. Germline trimming cut 6 bases from V and 4 bases from J; bases unmatched to any gene: 5. CDR1 is MDHEN, CDR2 SYDVKM, per germline. The CDR3 DNA reads as TGTGCCAGCAGGCCAGGGGGAACCTATGGCTACACCTTC. Its translation is CASRPGGTYGYTF.

This clonotype has more than one count but fewer than ten. The chain uses TRBV12-5 and TRBJ2-1, with D possibly TRBD2 on 6 matching bases. The CDR3 sequence is 14 residues long. V lost 4 bases, J lost 9 bases, and 16 bases lay in between. Germline CDR1 LGHNT, CDR2 FRNRAP. CDR3 bases: TGTGCTAGTGGTTATGATAACCGGGGAGGTGAGCAGTTCTTC. Translating it yields CASGYDNRGGEQFF.

CDR3 residues: CAISEPGTGGTDTQYF. CDR3 coding DNA: TGTGCCATCAGTGAGCCTGGGACAGGGGGCACAGATACGCAGTATTTT. The chain employs TRBV10-3 and TRBJ2-3, with 10 bases aligning to TRBD1. J was trimmed by 1 base and V by 2 bases; bases with no gene match: 3. The germline V gene encodes CDR1 ENHRY and CDR2 SYGVKD. This CDR3 is 16 amino acids long.

The rearrangement links TRBV11-2 to TRBJ2-1; TRBD2 agrees at 10 bases. This CDR3 has 15 amino acids. The trim removed 3 bases at V and 5 bases at J, leaving 4 bases unmatched. Germline V gives CDR1 SGHAT, CDR2 FQNNGV. CDR3 sequence (DNA): TGTGCCAGCAGCTTCAGCGGGAGGGCCGACAATGAGCAGTTCTTC. Protein sequence: CASSFSGRADNEQFF.

This sequence joins TRBV20-1 and TRBJ2-3; D is possibly TRBD2 (5 bases). The CDR3 extends over 13 amino acids. Trimming cost V 2 bases and J 6 bases, with 12 bases left between them. Germline-derived CDR1 and CDR2 are DFQATT and SNEGSKA (reference sequence). The CDR3 region is CSARKLGGDTQYF. Written as DNA, the CDR3 is TGCAGTGCTAGAAAACTAGGTGGGGATACGCAGTATTTT.

This clonotype was picked up a small number of times. The chain employs TRBV7-3 and TRBJ2-3; 9 bases are shared with TRBD2. Germline CDR1 reads SGHTA; CDR2 reads FQGTGA. Unmatched junction bases numbered 5, after V lost 5 bases and J lost 2 bases. The CDR3 spans 15 residues. CDR3 loop: CASSESGRYTDTQYF. The CDR3 nucleotides are TGTGCCAGCAGCGAGAGCGGGAGGTACACAGATACGCAGTATTTT.

This clonotype was picked up a small number of times. The chain joins TRBV6-6 to TRBJ2-2; a weak D match, TRBD2 (5 bases). Germline V gene lookup returns CDR1 MNHNY and CDR2 SVGAGI (reference sequence). Trimming shortened V by 5 bases and J by 9 bases, and 10 bases separated the two germline ends. The CDR3 contains 12 residues. The CDR3 DNA is TGTGCCAGCAGTACCCCGGGGAGGGAGCTGTTTTTT. Its protein is CASSTPGRELFF.